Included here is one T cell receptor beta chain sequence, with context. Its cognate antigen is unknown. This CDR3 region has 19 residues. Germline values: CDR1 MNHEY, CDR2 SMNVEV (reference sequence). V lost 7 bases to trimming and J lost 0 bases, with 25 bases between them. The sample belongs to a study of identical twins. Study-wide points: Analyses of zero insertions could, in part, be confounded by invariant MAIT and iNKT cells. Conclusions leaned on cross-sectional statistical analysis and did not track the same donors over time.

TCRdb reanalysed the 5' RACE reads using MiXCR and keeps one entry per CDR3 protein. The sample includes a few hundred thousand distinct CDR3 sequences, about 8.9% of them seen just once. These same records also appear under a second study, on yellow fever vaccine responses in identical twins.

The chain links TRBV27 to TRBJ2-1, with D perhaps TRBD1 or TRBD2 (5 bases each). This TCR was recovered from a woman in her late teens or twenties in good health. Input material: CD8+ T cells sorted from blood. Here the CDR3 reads CASIDLGGTQGYSYNEQFF. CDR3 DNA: TGTGCCAGCATAGATTTAGGAGGTACCCAGGGCTACTCCTACAATGAGCAGTTCTTC.